This T cell receptor beta chain was profiled in a study of T cell clones after liver transplantation. Background on the study: Liver transplant recipients had immunosuppression withdrawal attempted within 2 years. Subjects received no induction therapy and standard immunosuppression until randomization at 12-24 months post-transplant.

V was trimmed by 3 bases and J by 5 bases, leaving 16 bases between them. Germline loops: CDR1 MNHNS, CDR2 SASEGT. There are 15 residues in the CDR3. Notes on the study in general: The donor-reactive repertoire was only partly measurable in two subjects, lacking donor cells.

Remarks on this clone: Its antigen is undetermined.

Only in-frame clones appear in the TCRdb table, and some are missing; sequencing was by immunoSEQ multiplex PCR. The sample lists 95,000 to 110,000 clones; about 88% were seen once. The sequenced sample was CD4+ T cells from blood, obtained approximately 50 months after liver transplant. The receptor was isolated from a human patient who received a liver transplant. Certain T cells may be donor cells from the graft. The rearrangement joins TRBV6-1 to TRBJ2-5; possibly TRBD1 for D (5 bases). CDR3: CASSDFSAGRETQYF. In DNA form, the CDR3 reads TGTGCCAGCAGTGACTTTTCCGCAGGGCGGGAGACCCAGTACTTC.